A selection of T cell receptor beta chains follows, all from one sample in a study of T cell responses to AZD1222 COVID-19 vaccine. The protocol was immunoSEQ multiplex PCR, while the TCRdb copy is restricted to in-frame clones and leaves out a portion. There are 93,000 or so clones in the sample; roughly 87% occur only once, and 4% to 5.5% lies in the top ten. Material: peripheral blood, obtained on day 0 of AZD1222 vaccination. These receptors all stem from an adult in good health. Each CDR3 is given without its conserved first and last residue. The D gene is left open where the match is weak.

D: NA; V: TRBV3-1/TRBV3-2; J: TRBJ2-7; CDR3: ASSQAYSYEQY
D: NA; V: TRBV5-1; J: TRBJ1-1; CDR3: ASSLEGQIGTEAF
D: NA; V: TRBV28; J: TRBJ2-2; CDR3: ASSFGFRGTGELF
D: NA; V: TRBV6-1; J: TRBJ1-2; CDR3: ASSEGGSTNYGYT
D: NA; V: TRBV6-1; J: TRBJ2-5; CDR3: ASSEQIQETQY
D: TRBD1; V: TRBV5-1; J: TRBJ1-2; CDR3: ASSSSDRGGYT
D: TRBD2; V: TRBV18; J: TRBJ2-3; CDR3: ASSLQRGRTDTQY
D: NA; V: TRBV29-1; J: TRBJ1-1; CDR3: SVARKVNTEAF
D: NA; V: TRBV6-1; J: TRBJ1-1; CDR3: ASSDLYGAF
D: NA; V: TRBV19; J: TRBJ2-7; CDR3: ASSSAGSGYEQY
D: NA; V: TRBV4-1; J: TRBJ1-6; CDR3: ASSQEGQSSYNSPLH